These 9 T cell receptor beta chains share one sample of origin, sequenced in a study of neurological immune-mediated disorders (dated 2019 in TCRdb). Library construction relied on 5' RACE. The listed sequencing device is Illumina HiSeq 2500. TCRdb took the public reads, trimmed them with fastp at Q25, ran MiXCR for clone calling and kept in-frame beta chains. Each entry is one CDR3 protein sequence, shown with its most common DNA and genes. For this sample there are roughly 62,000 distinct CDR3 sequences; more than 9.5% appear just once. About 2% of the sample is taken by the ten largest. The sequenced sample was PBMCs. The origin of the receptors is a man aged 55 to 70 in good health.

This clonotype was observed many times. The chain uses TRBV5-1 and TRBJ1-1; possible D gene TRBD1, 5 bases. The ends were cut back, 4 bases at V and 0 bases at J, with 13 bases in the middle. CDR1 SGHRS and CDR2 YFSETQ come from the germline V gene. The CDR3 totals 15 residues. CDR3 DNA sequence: TGCGCCAGCAGCAGCAGGGTAGGGATGAACACTGAAGCTTTCTTT. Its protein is CASSSRVGMNTEAFF.

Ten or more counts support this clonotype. CDR3 sequence (DNA): TGCAGTGCCAGCCTCAACACTGAAGCTTTCTTT. This translates into CSASLNTEAFF. J is TRBJ1-1 and V is TRBV20-1; D not resolved. V was cut by 6 bases and J by 2 bases, with 7 bases left in between. CDR1 is DFQATT and CDR2 is SNEGSKA in the germline V gene (reference sequence). CDR3 length: 11 amino acids.

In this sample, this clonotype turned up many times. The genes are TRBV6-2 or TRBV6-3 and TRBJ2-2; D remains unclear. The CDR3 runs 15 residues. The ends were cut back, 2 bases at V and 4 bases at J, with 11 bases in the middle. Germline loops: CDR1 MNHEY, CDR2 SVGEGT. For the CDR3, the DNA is TGTGCCAGCAGTTACGGAACAGTTTTCACCGGGGAGCTGTTTTTT. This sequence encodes CASSYGTVFTGELFF.

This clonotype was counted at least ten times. In nucleotides, the CDR3 is TGTGCCAGCAGGGGGACTAGGGCCTACAATGAGCAGTTCTTC. Amino acid sequence: CASRGTRAYNEQFF. The chain uses TRBV7-9 and TRBJ2-1; 8 bases map to TRBD2. CDR1 and CDR2 (germline): SEHNR, FQNEAQ (reference sequence). The trim removed 6 bases at V and 2 bases at J, leaving 3 bases unmatched. The CDR3 is 14 amino acids. Based on the CDR3 plus reference TRBV7-9 and TRBJ2-1, the full variable domain is DTGVSQNPRHKITKRGQNVTFRCDPISEHNRLYWYRQTLGQGPEFLTYFQNEAQLEKSRLLSDRFSAERPKGSFSTLEIQRTEQGDSAMYLCASRGTRAYNEQFFGPGTRLTVL.

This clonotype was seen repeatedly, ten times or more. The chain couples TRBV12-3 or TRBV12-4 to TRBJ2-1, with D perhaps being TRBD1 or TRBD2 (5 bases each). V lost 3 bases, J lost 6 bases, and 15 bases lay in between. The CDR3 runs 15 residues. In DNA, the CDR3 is TGTGCCAGCAGTTTGGGGGACGGCCAGGGCAATGAGCAGTTCTTC. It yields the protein CASSLGDGQGNEQFF.

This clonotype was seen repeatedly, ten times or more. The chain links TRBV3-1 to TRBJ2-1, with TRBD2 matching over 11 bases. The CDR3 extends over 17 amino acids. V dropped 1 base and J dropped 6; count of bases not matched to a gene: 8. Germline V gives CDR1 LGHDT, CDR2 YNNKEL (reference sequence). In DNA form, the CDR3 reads TGTGCCAGCAGCCAAGGGCAGCGTCTAGCGGGGGGCAATGAGCAGTTCTTC. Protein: CASSQGQRLAGGNEQFF.

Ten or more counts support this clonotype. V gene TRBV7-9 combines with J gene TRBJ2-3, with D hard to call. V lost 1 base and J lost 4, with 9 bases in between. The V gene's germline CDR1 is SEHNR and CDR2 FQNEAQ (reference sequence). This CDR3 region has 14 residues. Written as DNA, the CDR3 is TGTGCCAGCAGCTTAGACTCAGCCTCAGATACGCAGTATTTT. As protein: CASSLDSASDTQYF.

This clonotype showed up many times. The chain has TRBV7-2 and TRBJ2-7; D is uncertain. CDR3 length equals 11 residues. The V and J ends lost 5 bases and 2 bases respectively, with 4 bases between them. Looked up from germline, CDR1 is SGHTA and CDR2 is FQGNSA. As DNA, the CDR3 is TGTGCCAGCAGCCCCGCCTACGAGCAGTACTTC. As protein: CASSPAYEQYF.

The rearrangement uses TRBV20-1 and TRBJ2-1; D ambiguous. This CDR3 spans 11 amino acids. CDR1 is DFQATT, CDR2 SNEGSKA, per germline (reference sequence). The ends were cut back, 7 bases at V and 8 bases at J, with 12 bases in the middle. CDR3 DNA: TGCAGTGTATCGAATCGTGATGAGCAGTTCTTC. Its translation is CSVSNRDEQFF.